This T cell receptor (beta chain) was found in a study of breast tumors, draining lymph nodes, adjacent tissues. The lymph nodes were axillary draining lymph nodes from breast cancer patients. In the case of this clonotype: The germline gene is not matched at one end of the junction; a read error may be the cause.

Each CDR3 protein gets one entry after TCRdb re-called the multiplex PCR reads with MiXCR. There are approximately 180,000 distinct CDR3 sequences in the sample; about 30% occur only once, and around 4% lies in the top ten. CDR3 length: 11 residues. Germline CDR1 is LNHNV and CDR2 is YYDKDF (reference sequence). The V call is TRBV15, the J call TRBJ1-4; D is ambiguous. The receptor was derived from a female donor with breast cancer. Some clones in this sample may be carry-over from other donors' samples. The sequenced material came from axillary lymph node tissue. CDR3 nucleotide sequence: TGTGCCACCAGCATCGCAGGAAAACTGTGTTTT. This sequence encodes CATSIAGKLCF.